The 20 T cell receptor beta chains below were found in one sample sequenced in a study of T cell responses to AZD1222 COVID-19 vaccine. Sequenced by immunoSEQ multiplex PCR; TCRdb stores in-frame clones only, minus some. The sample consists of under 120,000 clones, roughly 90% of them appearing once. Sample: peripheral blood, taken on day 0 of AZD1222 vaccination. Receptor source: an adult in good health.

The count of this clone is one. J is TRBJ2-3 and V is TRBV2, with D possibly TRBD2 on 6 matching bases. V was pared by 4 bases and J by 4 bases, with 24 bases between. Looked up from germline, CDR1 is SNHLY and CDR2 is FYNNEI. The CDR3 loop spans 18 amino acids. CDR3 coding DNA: TGTGCCAGCAGTGTGGGGAGGATCAGCGGGTCCCGGGCAGATACGCAGTATTTT. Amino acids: CASSVGRISGSRADTQYF.

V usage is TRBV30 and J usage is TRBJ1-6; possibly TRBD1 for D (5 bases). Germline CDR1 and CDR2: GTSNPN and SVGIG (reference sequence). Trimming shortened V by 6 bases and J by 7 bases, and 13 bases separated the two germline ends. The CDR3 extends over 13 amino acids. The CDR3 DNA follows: TGTGCCTGCCGGGAAGGGGTCAATTCACCCCTCCACTTT. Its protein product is CACREGVNSPLHF.

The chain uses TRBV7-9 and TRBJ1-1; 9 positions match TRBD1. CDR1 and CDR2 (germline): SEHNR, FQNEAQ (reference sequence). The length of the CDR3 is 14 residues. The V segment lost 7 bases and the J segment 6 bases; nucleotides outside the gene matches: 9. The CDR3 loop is CASTLNRGRAEAFF. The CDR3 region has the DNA TGTGCCAGCACCCTGAACAGGGGGCGGGCTGAAGCTTTCTTT. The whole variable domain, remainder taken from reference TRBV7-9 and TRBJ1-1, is DTGVSQNPRHKITKRGQNVTFRCDPISEHNRLYWYRQTLGQGPEFLTYFQNEAQLEKSRLLSDRFSAERPKGSFSTLEIQRTEQGDSAMYLCASTLNRGRAEAFFGQGTRLTVV.

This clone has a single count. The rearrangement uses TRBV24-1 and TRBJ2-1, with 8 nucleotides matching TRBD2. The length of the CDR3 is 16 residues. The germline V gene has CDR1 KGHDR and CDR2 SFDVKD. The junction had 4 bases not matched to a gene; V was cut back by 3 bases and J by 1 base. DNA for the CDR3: TGTGCCACCAGTGATCCAGCGGGAGCTTCCTACAATGAGCAGTTCTTC. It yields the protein CATSDPAGASYNEQFF.

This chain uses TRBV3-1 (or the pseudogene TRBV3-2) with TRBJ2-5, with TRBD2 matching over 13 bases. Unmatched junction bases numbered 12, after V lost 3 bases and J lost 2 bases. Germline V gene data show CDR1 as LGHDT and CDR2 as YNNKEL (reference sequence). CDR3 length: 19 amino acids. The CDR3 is CASSQDPGLAGSRQETQYF. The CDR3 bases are TGTGCCAGCAGCCAGGATCCGGGACTAGCGGGATCACGACAAGAGACCCAGTACTTC.

In DNA, the CDR3 is TGCGCCAGCAGCCTCGGACAGGGGGCCGGATGGGAAAAACTGTTTTTT. As protein: CASSLGQGAGWEKLFF. The chain has TRBV5-1 and TRBJ1-4; 11 nucleotides line up with TRBD1. Per germline, CDR1 SGHRS and CDR2 YFSETQ. The length of the CDR3 is 16 residues. Losses at the gene ends were 4 bases for V and 8 bases for J; bases not matched to a gene: 10.

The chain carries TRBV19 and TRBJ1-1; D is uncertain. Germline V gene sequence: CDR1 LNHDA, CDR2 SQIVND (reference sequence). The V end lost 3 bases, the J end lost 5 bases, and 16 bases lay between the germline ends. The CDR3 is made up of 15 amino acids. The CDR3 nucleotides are TGTGCCAGTAGTATCCTAGGTCCCCTGGGGACTGAAGCTTTCTTT. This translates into CASSILGPLGTEAFF.

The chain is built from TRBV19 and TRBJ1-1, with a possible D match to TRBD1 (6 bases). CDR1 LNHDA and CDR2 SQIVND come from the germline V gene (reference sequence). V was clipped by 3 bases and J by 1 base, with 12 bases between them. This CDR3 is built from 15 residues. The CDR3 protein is CASSMTGAGNTEAFF. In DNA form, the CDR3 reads TGTGCCAGTAGTATGACAGGTGCCGGGAACACTGAAGCTTTCTTT.

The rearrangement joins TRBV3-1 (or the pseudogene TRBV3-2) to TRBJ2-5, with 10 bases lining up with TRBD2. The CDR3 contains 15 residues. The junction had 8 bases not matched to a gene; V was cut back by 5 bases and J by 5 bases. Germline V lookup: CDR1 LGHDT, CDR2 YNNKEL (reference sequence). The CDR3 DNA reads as TGTGCCAGCAGCGACCCTAGCGGGGGTTGGGAGACCCAGTACTTC. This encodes CASSDPSGGWETQYF.

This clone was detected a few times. In DNA, the CDR3 is TGTGCCAGCAGTTACTCTGGACAGGCTAGGGGCTACACCTTC. Protein sequence: CASSYSGQARGYTF. The V and J genes are TRBV6-2 or TRBV6-3 and TRBJ1-2; 7 nucleotides align to TRBD1. The CDR3 contains 14 residues. Germline CDR1 MNHEY, CDR2 SVGEGT. V lost 0 bases, J lost 8 bases, and 6 bases stayed unmatched.

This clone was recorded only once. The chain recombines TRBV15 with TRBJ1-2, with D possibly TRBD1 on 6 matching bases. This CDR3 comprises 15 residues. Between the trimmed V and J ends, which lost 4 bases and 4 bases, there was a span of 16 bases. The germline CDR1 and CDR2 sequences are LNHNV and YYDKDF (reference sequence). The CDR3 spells CATSTEGGTGYGYTF. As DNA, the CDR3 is TGTGCCACCAGCACAGAGGGGGGGACGGGCTATGGCTACACCTTC. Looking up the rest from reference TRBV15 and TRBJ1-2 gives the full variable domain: DAMVIQNPRYQVTQFGKPVTLSCSQTLNHNVMYWYQQKSSQAPKLLFHYYDKDFNNEADTPDNFQSRRPNTSFCFLDIRSPGLGDTAMYLCATSTEGGTGYGYTFGSGTRLTVV.

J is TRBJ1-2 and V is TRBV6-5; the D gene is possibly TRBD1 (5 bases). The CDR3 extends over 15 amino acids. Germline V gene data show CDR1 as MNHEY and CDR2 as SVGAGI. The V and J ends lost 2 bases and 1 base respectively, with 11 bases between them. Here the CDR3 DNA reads TGTGCCAGCAGTTACCGGGGACTAAATAACTATGGCTACACCTTC. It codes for CASSYRGLNNYGYTF.

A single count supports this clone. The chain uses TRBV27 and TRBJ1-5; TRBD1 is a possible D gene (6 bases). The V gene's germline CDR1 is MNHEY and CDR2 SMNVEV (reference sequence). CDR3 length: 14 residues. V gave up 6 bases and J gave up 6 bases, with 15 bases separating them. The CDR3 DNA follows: TGTGCCAGCAGCCCTGTTGGGGGGCCTCAGCCCCAGCATTTT. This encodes CASSPVGGPQPQHF.

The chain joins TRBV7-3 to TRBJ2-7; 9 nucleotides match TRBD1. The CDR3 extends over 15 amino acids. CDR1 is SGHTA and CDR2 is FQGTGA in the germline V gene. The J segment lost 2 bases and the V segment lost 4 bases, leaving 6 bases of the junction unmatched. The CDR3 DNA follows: TGTGCCAGCAGCTCCCAGACAGGGGGAGCCTACGAGCAGTACTTC. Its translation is CASSSQTGGAYEQYF. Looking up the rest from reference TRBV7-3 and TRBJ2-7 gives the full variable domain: GAGVSQTPSNKVTEKGKYVELRCDPISGHTALYWYRQSLGQGPEFLIYFQGTGAADDSGLPNDRFFAVRPEGSVSTLKIQRTERGDSAVYLCASSSQTGGAYEQYFGPGTRLTVT.

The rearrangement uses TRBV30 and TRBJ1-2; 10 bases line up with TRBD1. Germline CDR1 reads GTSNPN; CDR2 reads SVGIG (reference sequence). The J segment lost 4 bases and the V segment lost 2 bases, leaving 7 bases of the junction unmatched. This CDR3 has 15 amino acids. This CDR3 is CAWSPDRGLGYGYTF. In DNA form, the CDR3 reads TGTGCCTGGAGTCCCGACAGGGGGCTCGGCTATGGCTACACCTTC.

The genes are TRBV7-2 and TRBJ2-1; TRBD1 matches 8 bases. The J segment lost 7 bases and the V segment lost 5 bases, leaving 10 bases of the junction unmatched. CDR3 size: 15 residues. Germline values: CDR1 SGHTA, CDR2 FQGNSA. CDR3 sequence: CASSPQGQVQNEQFF. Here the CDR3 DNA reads TGTGCCAGCAGCCCACAGGGACAGGTTCAGAATGAGCAGTTCTTC. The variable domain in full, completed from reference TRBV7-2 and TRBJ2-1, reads GAGVSQSPSNKVTEKGKDVELRCDPISGHTALYWYRQSLGQGLEFLIYFQGNSAPDKSGLPSDRFSAERTGGSVSTLTIQRTQQEDSAVYLCASSPQGQVQNEQFFGPGTRLTVL.

The CDR3 here is CASSLGFDQPQHF. The CDR3 nucleotides are TGTGCCAGCAGCTTAGGTTTCGATCAGCCCCAGCATTTT. The rearrangement joins TRBV7-9 to TRBJ1-5, with D hard to call. CDR3 length: 13 amino acids. Germline V gene lookup returns CDR1 SEHNR and CDR2 FQNEAQ (reference sequence). V was pared by 1 base and J by 5 bases, with 6 bases between.

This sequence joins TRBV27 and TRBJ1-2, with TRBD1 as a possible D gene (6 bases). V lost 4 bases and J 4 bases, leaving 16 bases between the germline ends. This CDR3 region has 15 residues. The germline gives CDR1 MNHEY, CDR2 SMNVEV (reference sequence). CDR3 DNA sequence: TGTGCCAGCAGTTCGGGGGGGGCTTTGGGCTATGGCTACACCTTC. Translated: CASSSGGALGYGYTF.

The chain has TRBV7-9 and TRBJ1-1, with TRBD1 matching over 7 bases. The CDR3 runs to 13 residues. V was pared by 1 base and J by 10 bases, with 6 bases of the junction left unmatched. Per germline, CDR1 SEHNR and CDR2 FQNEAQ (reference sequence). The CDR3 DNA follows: TGTGCCAGCAGCTTAGGTGGAGGGGGCAGAGCTTTCTTT. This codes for CASSLGGGGRAFF.

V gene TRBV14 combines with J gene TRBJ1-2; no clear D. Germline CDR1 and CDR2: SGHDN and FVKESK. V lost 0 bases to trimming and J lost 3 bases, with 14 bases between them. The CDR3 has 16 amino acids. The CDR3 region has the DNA TGTGCCAGCAGCCAAGATCTGGAAGGGCTCCACTATGGCTACACCTTC. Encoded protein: CASSQDLEGLHYGYTF.